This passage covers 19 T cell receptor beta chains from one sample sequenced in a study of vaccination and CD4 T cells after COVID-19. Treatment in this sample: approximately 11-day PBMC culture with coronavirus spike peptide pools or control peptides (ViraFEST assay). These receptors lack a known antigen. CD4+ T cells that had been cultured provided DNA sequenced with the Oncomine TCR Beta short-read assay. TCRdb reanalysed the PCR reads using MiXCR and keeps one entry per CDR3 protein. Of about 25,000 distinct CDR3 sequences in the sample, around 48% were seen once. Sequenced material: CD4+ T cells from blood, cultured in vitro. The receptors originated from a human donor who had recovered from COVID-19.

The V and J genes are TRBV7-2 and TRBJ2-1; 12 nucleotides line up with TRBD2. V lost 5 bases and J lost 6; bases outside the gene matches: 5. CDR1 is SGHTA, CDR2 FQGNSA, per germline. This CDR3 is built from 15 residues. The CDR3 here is CASSGRLAGVNEQFF. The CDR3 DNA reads TGTGCCAGCAGCGGCCGACTAGCGGGGGTCAATGAGCAGTTCTTC.

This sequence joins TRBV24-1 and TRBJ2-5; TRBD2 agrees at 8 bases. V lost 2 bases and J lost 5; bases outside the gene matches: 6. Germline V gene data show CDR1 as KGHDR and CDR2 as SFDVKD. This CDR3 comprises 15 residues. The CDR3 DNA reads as TGTGCCACCAGTGATTCGGGGGGGTTTTGGGAGACCCAGTACTTC. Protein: CATSDSGGFWETQYF.

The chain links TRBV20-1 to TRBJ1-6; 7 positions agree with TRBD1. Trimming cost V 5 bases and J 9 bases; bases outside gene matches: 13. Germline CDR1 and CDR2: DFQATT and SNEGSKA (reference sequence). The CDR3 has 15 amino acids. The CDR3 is CSAHSTVAGGSPLHF. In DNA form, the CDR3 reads TGCAGTGCTCATTCAACTGTGGCAGGGGGTTCACCCCTCCACTTT.

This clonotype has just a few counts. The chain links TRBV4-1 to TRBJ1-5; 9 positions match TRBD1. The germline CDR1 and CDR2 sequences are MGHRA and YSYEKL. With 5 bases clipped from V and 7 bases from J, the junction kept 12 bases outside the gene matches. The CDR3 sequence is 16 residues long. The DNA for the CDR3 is TGCGCCAGCAGCTCCCCTCAACAGGGGGCTCGGCAGCCCCAGCATTTT. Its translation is CASSSPQQGARQPQHF.

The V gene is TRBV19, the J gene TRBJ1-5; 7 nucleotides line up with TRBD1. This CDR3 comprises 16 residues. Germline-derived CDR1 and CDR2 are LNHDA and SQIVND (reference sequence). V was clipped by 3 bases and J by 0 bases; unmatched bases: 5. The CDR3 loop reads CASSISTGYSNQPQHF. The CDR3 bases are TGTGCCAGTAGTATTTCGACAGGGTATAGCAATCAGCCCCAGCATTTT.

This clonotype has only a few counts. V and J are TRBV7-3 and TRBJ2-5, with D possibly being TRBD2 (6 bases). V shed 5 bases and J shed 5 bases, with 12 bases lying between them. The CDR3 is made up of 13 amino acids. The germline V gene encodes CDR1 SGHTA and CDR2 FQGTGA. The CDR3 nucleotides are TGTGCCAGCAGCACATCGGGGAGGGAGACCCAGTACTTC. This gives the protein CASSTSGRETQYF.

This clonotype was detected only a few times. In DNA form, the CDR3 reads TGTGCCAGCAGCCGGACAGGGGGCGTCTATGGCTACACCTTC. Its translation: CASSRTGGVYGYTF. The rearrangement uses TRBV11-1 and TRBJ1-2; 11 bases fit TRBD1. CDR1 and CDR2 from the germline V gene are SGHAT and FQDESV (reference sequence). The CDR3 extends over 14 amino acids. V was clipped by 5 bases and J by 4 bases; unmatched bases: 3.

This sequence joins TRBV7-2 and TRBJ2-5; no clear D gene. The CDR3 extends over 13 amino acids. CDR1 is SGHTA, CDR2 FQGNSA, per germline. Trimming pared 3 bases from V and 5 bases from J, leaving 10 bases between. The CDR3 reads CASSFGSRETQYF. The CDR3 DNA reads TGTGCCAGCAGCTTCGGATCCAGGGAGACCCAGTACTTC.

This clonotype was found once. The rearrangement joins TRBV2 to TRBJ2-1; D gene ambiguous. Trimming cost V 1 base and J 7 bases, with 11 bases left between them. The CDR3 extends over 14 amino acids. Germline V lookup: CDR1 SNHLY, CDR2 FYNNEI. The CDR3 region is CASSEGTDVNEQFF. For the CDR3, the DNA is TGTGCCAGCAGTGAAGGGACCGACGTTAATGAGCAGTTCTTC. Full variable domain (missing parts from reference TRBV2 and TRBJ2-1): EPEVTQTPSHQVTQMGQEVILRCVPISNHLYFYWYRQILGQKVEFLVSFYNNEISEKSEIFDDQFSVERPDGSNFTLKIRSTKLEDSAMYFCASSEGTDVNEQFFGPGTRLTVL.

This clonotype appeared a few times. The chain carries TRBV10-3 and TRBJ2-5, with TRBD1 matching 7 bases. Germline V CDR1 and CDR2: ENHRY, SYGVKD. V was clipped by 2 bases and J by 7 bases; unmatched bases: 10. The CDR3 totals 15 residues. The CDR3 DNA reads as TGTGCCATCAGTGAGCGACAGGGCACCTTGGGGACCCAGTACTTC. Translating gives CAISERQGTLGTQYF.

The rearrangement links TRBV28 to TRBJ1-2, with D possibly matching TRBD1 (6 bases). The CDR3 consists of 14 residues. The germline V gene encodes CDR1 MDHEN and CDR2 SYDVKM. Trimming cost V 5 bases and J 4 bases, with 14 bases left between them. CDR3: CASSTTTGGYGYTF. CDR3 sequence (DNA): TGTGCCAGCAGTACAACGACAGGTGGCTATGGCTACACCTTC.

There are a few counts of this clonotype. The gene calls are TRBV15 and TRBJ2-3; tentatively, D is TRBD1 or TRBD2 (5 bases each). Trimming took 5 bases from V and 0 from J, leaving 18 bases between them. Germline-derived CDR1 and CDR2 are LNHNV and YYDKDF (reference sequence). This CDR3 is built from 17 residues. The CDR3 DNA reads TGTGCCACCAGCTACCCGGGGCGAATCTCTAGCACAGATACGCAGTATTTT. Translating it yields CATSYPGRISSTDTQYF.

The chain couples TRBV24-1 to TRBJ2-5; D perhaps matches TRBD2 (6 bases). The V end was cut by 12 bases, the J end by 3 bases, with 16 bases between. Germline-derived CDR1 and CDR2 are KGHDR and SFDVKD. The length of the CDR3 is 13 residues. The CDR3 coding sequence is TGTGCCGTCGCCCCGCGGGGCAAAGAGACCCAGTACTTC. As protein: CAVAPRGKETQYF.

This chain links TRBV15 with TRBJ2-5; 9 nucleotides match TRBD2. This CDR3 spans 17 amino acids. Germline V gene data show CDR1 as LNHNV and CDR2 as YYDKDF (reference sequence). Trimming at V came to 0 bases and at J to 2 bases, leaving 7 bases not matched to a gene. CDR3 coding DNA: TGTGCCACCAGCAGAGATCTCGCGGGAGGGATACAAGAGACCCAGTACTTC. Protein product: CATSRDLAGGIQETQYF.

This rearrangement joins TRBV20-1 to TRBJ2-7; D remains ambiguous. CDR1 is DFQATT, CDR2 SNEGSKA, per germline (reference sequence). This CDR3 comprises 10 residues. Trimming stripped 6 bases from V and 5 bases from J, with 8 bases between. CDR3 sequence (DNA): TGCAGTGCCACTATCGACGAGCAGTACTTC. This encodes CSATIDEQYF.

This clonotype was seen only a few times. The CDR3 region has the DNA TGTGCCAGCAGCTTGGAGGGACAGTTGTATGGCTACACCTTC. Its protein is CASSLEGQLYGYTF. The chain joins TRBV7-2 to TRBJ1-2, with TRBD1 matching over 7 bases. The CDR3 runs to 14 residues. CDR1 and CDR2 from the germline V gene are SGHTA and FQGNSA. V was pared by 3 bases and J by 5 bases, with 6 bases of the junction left unmatched. The whole variable domain, filled in from reference TRBV7-2 and TRBJ1-2, reads GAGVSQSPSNKVTEKGKDVELRCDPISGHTALYWYRQSLGQGLEFLIYFQGNSAPDKSGLPSDRFSAERTGGSVSTLTIQRTQQEDSAVYLCASSLEGQLYGYTFGSGTRLTVV.

The CDR3 DNA reads as TGCAGCGTGGGGGCCTCTGGCTACAATGAGCAGTTCTTC. This sequence encodes CSVGASGYNEQFF. The gene calls are TRBV29-1 and TRBJ2-1, with a weak D call TRBD1 (6 bases). CDR1 SQVTM and CDR2 ANQGSEA come from the germline V gene. The CDR3 is made up of 13 amino acids. The ends were cut back, 6 bases at V and 3 bases at J, with 12 bases in the middle.

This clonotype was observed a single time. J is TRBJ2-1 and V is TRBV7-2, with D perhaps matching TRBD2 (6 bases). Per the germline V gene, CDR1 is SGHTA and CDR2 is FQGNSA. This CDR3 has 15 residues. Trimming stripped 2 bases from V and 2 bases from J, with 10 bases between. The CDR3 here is CASSLIQRAYNEQFF. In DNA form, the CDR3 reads TGTGCCAGCAGCTTAATCCAGCGGGCCTACAATGAGCAGTTCTTC. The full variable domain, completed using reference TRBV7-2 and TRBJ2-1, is GAGVSQSPSNKVTEKGKDVELRCDPISGHTALYWYRQSLGQGLEFLIYFQGNSAPDKSGLPSDRFSAERTGGSVSTLTIQRTQQEDSAVYLCASSLIQRAYNEQFFGPGTRLTVL.

The CDR3 region has the DNA TGCAGTGCTAGAGATACCCAGCGATTGCATCAGCCCCAGCATTTT. Protein: CSARDTQRLHQPQHF. This rearrangement joins TRBV20-1 to TRBJ1-5; D is unresolved. Trimming pared 0 bases from V and 5 bases from J, leaving 14 bases between. The CDR3 runs 15 residues. From germline, CDR1 is DFQATT and CDR2 SNEGSKA (reference sequence).